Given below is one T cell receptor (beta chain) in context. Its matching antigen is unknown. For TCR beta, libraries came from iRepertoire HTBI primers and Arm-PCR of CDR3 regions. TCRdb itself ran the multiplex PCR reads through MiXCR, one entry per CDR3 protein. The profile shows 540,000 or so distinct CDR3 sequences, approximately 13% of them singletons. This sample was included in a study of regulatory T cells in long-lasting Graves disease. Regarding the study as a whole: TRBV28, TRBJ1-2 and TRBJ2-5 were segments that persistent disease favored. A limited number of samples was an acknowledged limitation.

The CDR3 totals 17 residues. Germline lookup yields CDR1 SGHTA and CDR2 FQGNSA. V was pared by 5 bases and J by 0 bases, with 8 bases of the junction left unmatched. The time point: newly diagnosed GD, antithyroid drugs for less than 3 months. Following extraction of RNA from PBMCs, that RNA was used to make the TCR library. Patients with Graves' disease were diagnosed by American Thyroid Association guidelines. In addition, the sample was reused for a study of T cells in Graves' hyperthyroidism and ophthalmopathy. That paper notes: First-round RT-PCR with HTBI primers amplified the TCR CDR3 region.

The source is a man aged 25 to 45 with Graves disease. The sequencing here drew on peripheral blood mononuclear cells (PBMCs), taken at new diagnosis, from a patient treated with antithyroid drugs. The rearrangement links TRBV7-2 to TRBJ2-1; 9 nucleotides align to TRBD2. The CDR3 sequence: CASSQQAGGGSYNEQFF. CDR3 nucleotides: TGTGCCAGCAGCCAGCAGGCGGGAGGGGGCTCCTACAATGAGCAGTTCTTC.